This is a list of T cell receptor beta chains from one sample in a study of response to subunit inactivated influenza vaccine. TCRdb fed the RT-PCR reads into MiXCR, producing one record per CDR3 protein. The sample has hundreds of thousands of distinct CDR3 sequences; approximately 14% are singletons. Material: PBMCs from blood, obtained approximately 12 days after vaccination. All receptors come from a man aged 50-60 years who received an inactivated influenza vaccine. Each CDR3 is given with its conserved first and last residue. D genes are given only for firm matches. Where a row states a size, it is once, few, many or the class of an expanded clone; other rows omit it.

abundance | j_gene | v_gene | d_gene | CDR3aa | CDR3nt
few | TRBJ2-3 | TRBV7-2 | - | CASSLAGAVPTDTQYF | TGTGCCAGCAGCTTAGCTGGGGCAGTCCCCACAGATACGCAGTATTTT
- | TRBJ2-3 | TRBV12-3/TRBV12-4 | - | CASSLGETGTDTQYF | TGTGCCAGCAGTTTGGGGGAGACCGGCACAGATACGCAGTATTTT
few | TRBJ2-7 | TRBV12-3/TRBV12-4 | TRBD2 | CASSRGSYYEQYF | TGTGCCAGCAGCCGCGGGAGCTACTACGAGCAGTACTTC
few | TRBJ1-1 | TRBV4-2 | - | CASSQEAGANTEAFF | TGTGCCAGCAGCCAAGAGGCGGGCGCGAACACTGAAGCTTTCTTT
many | TRBJ2-4 | TRBV20-1 | - | CSAIGRSASKNIQYF | TGCAGTGCCATTGGACGGAGCGCCTCCAAAAACATTCAGTACTTC
few | TRBJ2-2 | TRBV12-3/TRBV12-4 | - | CASSLLGGSTGELFF | TGTGCCAGCAGTTTACTTGGGGGCAGCACCGGGGAGCTGTTTTTT
- | TRBJ1-1 | TRBV7-2 | - | CASSLVQRNTEAFF | TGTGCCAGCAGCTTAGTTCAGAGGAACACTGAAGCTTTCTTT
few | TRBJ1-6 | TRBV7-9 | - | CASSSGRFNSPLHF | TGTGCCAGCAGCTCCGGACGGTTTAATTCACCCCTCCACTTT
few | TRBJ2-3 | TRBV5-6 | TRBD2 | CASSLHQGTSGGPTQYF | TGTGCCAGCAGCTTACACCAAGGGACTAGCGGGGGCCCTACGCAGTATTTT
- | TRBJ2-7 | TRBV5-1 | TRBD1 | CASSLDWDRGSYEQYF | TGCGCCAGCAGCTTGGATTGGGACAGGGGATCCTACGAGCAGTACTTC
few | TRBJ2-3 | TRBV28 | - | CATQVPRTDTQYF | TGTGCCACCCAGGTACCACGCACAGATACGCAGTATTTT
few | TRBJ2-3 | TRBV5-1 | - | CASKDAGGTDTQYF | TGCGCCAGCAAGGATGCAGGGGGCACAGATACGCAGTATTTT
- | TRBJ2-5 | TRBV6-2/TRBV6-3 | TRBD1 | CASRIYRDRGQETQYF | TGTGCCAGCAGAATATACCGGGACAGGGGGCAAGAGACCCAGTACTTC
few | TRBJ2-5 | TRBV18 | - | CASSPPSLETQYF | TGTGCCAGCTCACCACCCTCCTTAGAGACCCAGTACTTC
- | TRBJ2-7 | TRBV7-2 | - | CASSLAATGRGYEQYF | TGTGCCAGCAGCTTAGCCGCCACAGGGAGAGGGTACGAGCAGTACTTC
few | TRBJ2-7 | TRBV28 | - | CASSLPLRSGTTPYEQYF | TGTGCCAGCAGTTTACCCCTCCGGTCGGGGACGACCCCCTACGAGCAGTACTTC
- | TRBJ1-1 | TRBV19 | - | CASSIGSLGRGNTEAFF | TGTGCCAGTAGTATAGGTTCACTGGGCCGAGGGAACACTGAAGCTTTCTTT
- | TRBJ1-2 | TRBV4-2 | - | CASSQEAADPAYGYTF | TGTGCCAGCAGCCAAGAGGCAGCGGACCCCGCGTATGGCTACACCTTC
few | TRBJ2-2 | TRBV5-1 | - | CASYLQLNTGELFF | TGCGCCAGCTACTTGCAGCTGAACACCGGGGAGCTGTTTTTT
many | TRBJ1-3 | TRBV4-2 | TRBD1 | CASTPEGIDRGHTIYF | TGTGCCAGCACCCCCGAAGGGATCGACAGGGGTCACACCATATATTTT
many | TRBJ1-5 | TRBV2 | TRBD1 | CASSVPGQGADNQPQHF | TGTGCCAGCAGTGTCCCAGGACAGGGGGCGGACAATCAGCCCCAGCATTTT
once | TRBJ1-1 | TRBV6-5 | TRBD1 | CASSSQGARAEAFF | TGTGCCAGCAGTTCACAGGGGGCGCGGGCTGAAGCTTTCTTT
few | TRBJ1-6 | TRBV7-9 | - | CASSLWDNNSPLHF | TGTGCCAGCAGCTTATGGGACAATAATTCACCCCTCCACTTT
many | TRBJ2-3 | TRBV20-1 | - | CSARTGSADTQYF | TGCAGTGCTAGGACAGGTAGTGCAGATACGCAGTATTTT
- | TRBJ2-6 | TRBV10-3 | - | CAISDSPPRLFSGANVLTF | TGTGCCATCAGTGACTCTCCGCCACGCCTTTTCTCTGGGGCCAACGTCCTGACTTTC
few | TRBJ1-1 | TRBV4-1 | - | CASSQVRGLHGTEAFF | TGCGCCAGCAGCCAAGTCAGGGGCCTTCATGGCACTGAAGCTTTCTTT
- | TRBJ2-6 | TRBV4-2 | TRBD1 | CASSREGASGANVLTF | TGTGCCAGCAGCCGAGAGGGGGCGTCGGGGGCCAACGTCCTGACTTTC
- | TRBJ2-3 | TRBV7-9 | - | CASIGRRQGPDTQYF | TGTGCCAGCATCGGGCGGCGGCAGGGGCCAGATACGCAGTATTTT
few | TRBJ1-1 | TRBV2 | - | CASSEPLNTEAFF | TGTGCCAGCAGTGAACCCCTGAACACTGAAGCTTTCTTT
few | TRBJ1-1 | TRBV29-1 | - | CSVEGGQGNTEAFF | TGCAGCGTTGAAGGCGGTCAGGGAAACACTGAAGCTTTCTTT
- | TRBJ2-5 | TRBV6-1 | - | CASSRGGTYQETQYF | TGTGCCAGCAGTAGAGGGGGGACGTACCAAGAGACCCAGTACTTC
- | TRBJ2-5 | TRBV18 | - | CASSTRQQETQYF | TGTGCCAGCTCAACGCGACAGCAAGAGACCCAGTACTTC
few | TRBJ2-1 | TRBV4-3 | TRBD2 | CASSQDLSSGTPVEQFF | TGCGCCAGCAGCCAAGATCTATCTAGCGGGACTCCTGTCGAGCAGTTCTTC